Following are 7 T cell receptor beta chains from one sample sequenced in a study of blood T cells in healthy people across ages. A second roughly 6 to 11 cycle PCR used barcoded and J-beta primers. TCRdb independently ran MiXCR on the 5' RACE reads; one entry per CDR3 protein. The table includes some 860,000 distinct CDR3 sequences, 56% detected once. What was sequenced was blood. These receptors were collected from a middle-aged man in good health.

The chain employs TRBV12-3 or TRBV12-4 and TRBJ1-5; the match to TRBD1 covers 7 bases. With V trimmed by 6 bases and J by 8 bases, 13 bases remained unmatched. The CDR3 loop spans 15 amino acids. The CDR3 coding sequence is TGTGCCAGCAGCTCCGGACAGGCCTTAGAGAAGCCCCAGCATTTT. Its protein product is CASSSGQALEKPQHF.

This sequence joins TRBV5-1 and TRBJ2-3, with 7 bases identical to TRBD2. The CDR3 runs to 15 residues. The V segment lost 1 base and the J segment 3 bases; nucleotides outside the gene matches: 5. Per germline, CDR1 SGHRS and CDR2 YFSETQ. This CDR3 reads CASSLFDSGTDTQYF. In nucleotides, the CDR3 is TGCGCCAGCAGCTTGTTCGATAGCGGGACAGATACGCAGTATTTT.

The rearrangement links TRBV7-9 to TRBJ2-3; D perhaps matches TRBD2 (5 bases). Germline V gene data show CDR1 as SEHNR and CDR2 as FQNEAQ (reference sequence). The CDR3 has 16 residues. Trimming pared 5 bases from V and 4 bases from J, leaving 19 bases between. The DNA of the CDR3 is TGTGCCAGCAGCCCGGGAAGGACGAGAGGCGCAGATACGCAGTATTTT. Its translation: CASSPGRTRGADTQYF.

V gene TRBV28 combines with J gene TRBJ2-7; 10 bases fit TRBD1. The CDR3 length is 12 residues. The germline gives CDR1 MDHEN, CDR2 SYDVKM. V gave up 11 bases and J gave up 5 bases; unmatched junction bases: 6. CDR3 DNA: TGTGCCGCCTCAGGGACAGGGGACGAGCAGTACTTC. It codes for CAASGTGDEQYF. The full variable domain, rest sourced from reference TRBV28 and TRBJ2-7, is DVKVTQSSRYLVKRTGEKVFLECVQDMDHENMFWYRQDPGLGLRLIYFSYDVKMKEKGDIPEGYSVSREKKERFSLILESASTNQTSMYLCAASGTGDEQYFGPGTRLTVT.

The rearrangement joins TRBV9 to TRBJ1-2; 9 positions agree with TRBD1. This CDR3 has 16 residues. V was pared by 0 bases and J by 6 bases, with 9 bases of the junction left unmatched. The germline gives CDR1 SGDLS, CDR2 YYNGEE. The DNA for the CDR3 is TGTGCCAGCAGCGTAGACGCCGGGACAGGGTATGATGGCTACACCTTC. This gives the protein CASSVDAGTGYDGYTF.

This clonotype was seen a handful of times. The chain combines TRBV7-2 with TRBJ2-3; D gene uncertain. The germline V gene encodes CDR1 SGHTA and CDR2 FQGNSA. Trimming removed 4 bases at V and 1 base at J, with 12 bases between. The CDR3 sequence is 15 residues long. As DNA, the CDR3 is TGTGCCAGCAGCTCCCCCCCCGTCGGCACAGATACGCAGTATTTT. Translated, it gives CASSSPPVGTDTQYF.

The chain combines TRBV7-2 with TRBJ2-5, with TRBD1 matching 8 bases. The CDR3 runs 15 residues. The V and J ends lost 9 bases and 3 bases, in that order; junction bases with no gene match: 12. Germline CDR1 reads SGHTA; CDR2 reads FQGNSA. CDR3 sequence (DNA): TGTGCCAGTAGTATAACCGGGACAGGAAAAGAGACCCAGTACTTC. It codes for CASSITGTGKETQYF.